Shown below are 13 T cell receptor beta chains from a single sample sequenced in a study of low-dose radiotherapy and immunotherapy resistance in tumors (dated by TCRdb to 2021 to 2024). The data were produced on an Illumina HiSeq 2500. First-strand cDNA was synthesized using Superscript III and a set of TRAV- and TRBV-specific primers, so that both TCRalpha and TCRbeta chains were covered. TCRs were amplified for 20 to 25 PCR cycles with Phusion, using a constant-region primer paired with the adapter attached to the V primers. Through fastp at Q25 and MiXCR, TCRdb rebuilt clones from the public reads, retaining in-frame beta chains. Records with the same CDR3 protein are collapsed into one entry carrying the most frequent genes and DNA. Counted in this sample were under 75,000 distinct CDR3 sequences; 23% of them appeared once. The top ten hold approximately 6.7% of the sample. The meaning of the sample's time point label: after trial treatment. The sample's treatment or condition, from its label and the paper: LDRT plus nivolumab, ipilimumab, low-dose cyclophosphamide and aspirin (RACIN trial).

Sequenced material: PBMCs, taken after low-dose radiotherapy plus immunotherapy. The receptors stem from a male donor with prostate cancer.

The sample holds many counts of this clonotype. DNA of the CDR3: TGCGCCAGCAGCCAAGCGGACGAAACAGGAACATACAATGAGCAGTTCTTC. Amino acid sequence: CASSQADETGTYNEQFF. The rearrangement links TRBV4-3 to TRBJ2-1; tentatively, D is TRBD1 (5 bases). The CDR3 is made up of 17 amino acids. Trimming stripped 1 base from V and 4 bases from J, with 17 bases between. Germline V gene lookup returns CDR1 LGHNA and CDR2 YSLEER.

This clonotype was observed at least ten times. This chain links TRBV12-3 or TRBV12-4 with TRBJ2-1; D tentatively reads TRBD1 or TRBD2 (5 bases each). This CDR3 is built from 17 residues. Trimming removed 6 bases at V and 0 bases at J, with 18 bases between. CDR3 amino acids: CASRYGALGSSYNEQFF. CDR3 coding DNA: TGTGCCAGCAGGTATGGGGCACTAGGGAGCTCCTACAATGAGCAGTTCTTC.

This clonotype was seen ten or more times. The CDR3 DNA is TGTGCCAGTAGCTCCAGGGGAGGCGAGCAGTACTTC. It yields the protein CASSSRGGEQYF. The chain uses TRBV19 and TRBJ2-7; D could derive from TRBD1 or TRBD2 (6 bases each). The V end was cut by 6 bases, the J end by 6 bases, with 12 bases between. In germline, CDR1 is LNHDA, CDR2 SQIVND (reference sequence). This CDR3 spans 12 amino acids. The full variable domain, completed using reference TRBV19 and TRBJ2-7, is DGGITQSPKYLFRKEGQNVTLSCEQNLNHDAMYWYRQDPGQGLRLIYYSQIVNDFQKGDIAEGYSVSREKKESFPLTVTSAQKNPTAFYLCASSSRGGEQYFGPGTRLTVT.

J is TRBJ2-1 and V is TRBV3-1; D is possibly TRBD1 (8 bases). The germline V gene has CDR1 LGHDT and CDR2 YNNKEL (reference sequence). The CDR3 has 11 residues. V was clipped by 7 bases and J by 12 bases, with 13 bases between them. In DNA, the CDR3 is TGTGCCAGCACACAGGGGGGGGGGCAGTTCTTC. It specifies CASTQGGGQFF.

Worth noting for this clonotype: Only one base separates this from a far larger clonotype, so it likely reflects a read error. This chain links TRBV29-1 with TRBJ2-4; 14 bases are a match to TRBD2. Germline V lookup: CDR1 SQVTM, CDR2 ANQGSEA. The CDR3 sequence is 18 residues long. The ends lost 3 bases at V and 13 bases at J; junction bases unmatched: 20. CDR3 in amino acids: CSVDDGTSGSGAYNEQYF. The DNA for the CDR3 is TGCAGCGTTGATGACGGGACTAGCGGGAGTGGGGCCTACAATGAGCAGTACTTC.

The chain employs TRBV2 and TRBJ2-1; 12 nucleotides align to TRBD2. Germline assignment: CDR1 SNHLY and CDR2 FYNNEI. V shed 3 bases, J shed 6 bases, and the junction held 0 bases outside the gene matches. The CDR3 runs to 14 residues. CDR3 nucleotides: TGTGCCAGCAGTGAGACTAGCGGGAGCAATGAGCAGTTCTTC. Protein sequence: CASSETSGSNEQFF. Full variable domain (missing parts from reference TRBV2 and TRBJ2-1): EPEVTQTPSHQVTQMGQEVILRCVPISNHLYFYWYRQILGQKVEFLVSFYNNEISEKSEIFDDQFSVERPDGSNFTLKIRSTKLEDSAMYFCASSETSGSNEQFFGPGTRLTVL.

As for this clonotype: A far larger clone is off by one base, so a read error is likely. The J gene is TRBJ2-7, the V gene TRBV5-5, with 11 bases identical to TRBD1. V was pared by 4 bases and J by 7 bases, with 10 bases of the junction left unmatched. This CDR3 region has 15 residues. The germline V gene encodes CDR1 SGHKS and CDR2 YYEKEE (reference sequence). In DNA form, the CDR3 reads TGTGCCAGCAGCCAAGGGACAGGGGGGGGCAATGAGCAGTACTTC. It codes for CASSQGTGGGNEQYF.

The table lists this clonotype with a few counts. The V and J genes are TRBV6-8 and TRBJ2-7, with D possibly matching TRBD1 (5 bases). The CDR3 spans 14 residues. Trimming pared 5 bases from V and 1 base from J, leaving 12 bases between. Germline CDR1 MNHGY, CDR2 SAAAGT. The CDR3 DNA sequence: TGTGCCAGCAGTCCCACTCGACAGTCCTACGAGCAGTACTTC. This translates into CASSPTRQSYEQYF.

This clonotype was counted many times. This rearrangement joins TRBV5-5 to TRBJ1-5; TRBD1 matches 8 bases. The CDR3 sequence is 14 residues long. Germline CDR1 and CDR2: SGHKS and YYEKEE (reference sequence). With 3 bases clipped from V and 6 bases from J, the junction kept 5 bases outside the gene matches. In DNA, the CDR3 is TGTGCCAGCAGCTGGGGACAGGTTGGTCAGCCCCAGCATTTT. This translates into CASSWGQVGQPQHF.

This clonotype was seen at least ten times. The chain carries TRBV4-2 and TRBJ2-1; D unresolved. Trimming removed 1 base from V and 0 bases from J, with 19 bases in between. This CDR3 is 19 amino acids long. Germline V gives CDR1 LGHNA, CDR2 YNFKEQ. CDR3 coding DNA: TGTGCCAGCAGCCAAGTGGTTGCTCTTCGGGCAACCTCCTACAATGAGCAGTTCTTC. Translation gives CASSQVVALRATSYNEQFF.

V is TRBV5-4 and J is TRBJ2-7, with TRBD2 matching 9 bases. V trimming: 0 bases; J trimming: 2 bases; junction bases outside the gene matches: 6. This CDR3 has 16 residues. Germline V CDR1 and CDR2: SGHNT, YYREEE (reference sequence). CDR3 amino acids: CASSLDRSSGTYEQYF. In DNA, the CDR3 is TGTGCCAGCAGCTTGGATAGGTCTAGCGGGACCTACGAGCAGTACTTC.

The chain has TRBV6-2 or TRBV6-3 and TRBJ2-1; 8 positions agree with TRBD2. Trimming at V came to 5 bases and at J to 9 bases, leaving 12 bases not matched to a gene. The germline CDR1 and CDR2 sequences are MNHEY and SVGEGT. This CDR3 has 15 amino acids. In DNA, the CDR3 is TGTGCCAGCAGTCCCCTGGCGGGGGGCCGGGGTGAGCAGTTCTTC. This codes for CASSPLAGGRGEQFF.

The chain joins TRBV6-2 or TRBV6-3 to TRBJ2-1; the D call may be TRBD1 or TRBD2 (5 bases each). V lost 5 bases and J 5 bases, leaving 16 bases between the germline ends. The germline gives CDR1 MNHEY, CDR2 SVGEGT. The CDR3 runs to 15 residues. The CDR3 spells CASSTGGGSHNEQFF. The CDR3 coding sequence is TGTGCCAGCAGTACTGGTGGGGGATCACACAATGAGCAGTTCTTC.